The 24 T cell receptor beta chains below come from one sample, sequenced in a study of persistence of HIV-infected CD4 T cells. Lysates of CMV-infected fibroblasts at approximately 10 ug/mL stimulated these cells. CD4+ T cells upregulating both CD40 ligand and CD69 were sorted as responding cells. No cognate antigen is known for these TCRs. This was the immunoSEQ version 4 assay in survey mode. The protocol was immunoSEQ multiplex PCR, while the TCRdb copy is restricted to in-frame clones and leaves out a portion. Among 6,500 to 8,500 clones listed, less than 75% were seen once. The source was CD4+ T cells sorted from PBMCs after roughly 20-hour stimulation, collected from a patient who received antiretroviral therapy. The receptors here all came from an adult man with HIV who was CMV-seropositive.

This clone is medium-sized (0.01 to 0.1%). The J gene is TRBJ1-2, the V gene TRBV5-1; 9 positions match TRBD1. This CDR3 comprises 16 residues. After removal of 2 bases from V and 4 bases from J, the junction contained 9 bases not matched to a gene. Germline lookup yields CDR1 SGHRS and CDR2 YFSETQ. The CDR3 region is CASSLPGQGRSYGYTF. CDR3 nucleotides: TGCGCCAGCAGCTTACCGGGACAGGGAAGGAGCTATGGCTACACCTTC.

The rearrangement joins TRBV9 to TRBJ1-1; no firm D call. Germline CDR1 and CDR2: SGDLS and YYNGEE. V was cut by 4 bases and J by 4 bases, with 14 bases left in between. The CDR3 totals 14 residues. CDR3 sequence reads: CASSPVPSVTEAFF. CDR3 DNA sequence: TGTGCCAGCAGCCCAGTCCCCAGTGTCACTGAAGCTTTCTTT.

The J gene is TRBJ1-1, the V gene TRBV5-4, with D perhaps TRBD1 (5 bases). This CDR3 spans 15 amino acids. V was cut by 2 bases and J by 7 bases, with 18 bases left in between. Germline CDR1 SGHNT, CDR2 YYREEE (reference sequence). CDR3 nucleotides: TGTGCCAGCAGCTTACCCCAGGGTCCGACTAGTGAAGCTTTCTTT. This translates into CASSLPQGPTSEAFF.

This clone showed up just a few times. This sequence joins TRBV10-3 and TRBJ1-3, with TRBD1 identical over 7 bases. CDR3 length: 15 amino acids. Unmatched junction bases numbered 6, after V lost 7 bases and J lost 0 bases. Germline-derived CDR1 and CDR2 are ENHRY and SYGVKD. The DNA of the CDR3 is TGTGCCATCACTGCGACAGGGAACTCTGGAAACACCATATATTTT. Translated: CAITATGNSGNTIYF.

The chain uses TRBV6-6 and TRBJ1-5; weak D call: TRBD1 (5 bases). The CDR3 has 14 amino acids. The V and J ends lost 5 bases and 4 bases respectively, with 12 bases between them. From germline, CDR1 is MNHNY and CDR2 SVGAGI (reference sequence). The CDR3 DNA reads TGTGCCAGCAGTACCAGTGGGGGTAATCAGCCCCAGCATTTT. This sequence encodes CASSTSGGNQPQHF.

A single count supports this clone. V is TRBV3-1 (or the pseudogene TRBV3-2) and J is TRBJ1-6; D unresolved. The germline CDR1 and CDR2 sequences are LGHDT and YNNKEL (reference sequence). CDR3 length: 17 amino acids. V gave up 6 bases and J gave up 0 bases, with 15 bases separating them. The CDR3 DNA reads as TGTGCCAGCAGTAGCCTTGTAGGGAGCTCCTATAATTCACCCCTCCACTTT. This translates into CASSSLVGSSYNSPLHF.

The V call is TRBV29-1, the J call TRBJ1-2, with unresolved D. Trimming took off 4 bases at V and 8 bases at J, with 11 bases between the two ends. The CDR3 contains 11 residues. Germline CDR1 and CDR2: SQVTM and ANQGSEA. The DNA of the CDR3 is TGCAGCGTTGTTGAGGCAGGAGGCTACACCTTC. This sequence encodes CSVVEAGGYTF.

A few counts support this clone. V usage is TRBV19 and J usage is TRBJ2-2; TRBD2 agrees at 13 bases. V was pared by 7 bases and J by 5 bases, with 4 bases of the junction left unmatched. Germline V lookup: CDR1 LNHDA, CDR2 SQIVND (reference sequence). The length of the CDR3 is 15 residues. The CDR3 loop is CASKLAGGGTGELFF. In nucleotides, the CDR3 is TGTGCCAGTAAACTAGCGGGAGGGGGAACCGGGGAGCTGTTTTTT.

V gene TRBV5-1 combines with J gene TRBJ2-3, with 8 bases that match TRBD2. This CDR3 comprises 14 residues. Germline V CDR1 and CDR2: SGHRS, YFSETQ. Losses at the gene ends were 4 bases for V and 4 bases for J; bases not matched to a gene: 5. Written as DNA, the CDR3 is TGCGCCAGCAGCCGCGGACTAGCTCCAGATACGCAGTATTTT. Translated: CASSRGLAPDTQYF.

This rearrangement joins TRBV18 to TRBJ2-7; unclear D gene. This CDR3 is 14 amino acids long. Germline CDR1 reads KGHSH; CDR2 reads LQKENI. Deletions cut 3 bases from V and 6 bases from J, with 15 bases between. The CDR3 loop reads CASSPPTFPSEQYF. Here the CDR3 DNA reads TGTGCCAGCTCACCCCCTACTTTTCCTTCCGAGCAGTACTTC. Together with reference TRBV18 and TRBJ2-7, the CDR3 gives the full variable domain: NAGVMQNPRHLVRRRGQEARLRCSPMKGHSHVYWYRQLPEEGLKFMVYLQKENIIDESGMPKERFSAEFPKEGPSILRIQQVVRGDSAAYFCASSPPTFPSEQYFGPGTRLTVT.

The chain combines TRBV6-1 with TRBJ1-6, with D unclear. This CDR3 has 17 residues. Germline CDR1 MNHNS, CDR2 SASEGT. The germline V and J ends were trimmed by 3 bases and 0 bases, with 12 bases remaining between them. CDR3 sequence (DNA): TGTGCCAGCAGTGAGTTTCGCGAGGTCTCCTATAATTCACCCCTCCACTTT. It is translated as CASSEFREVSYNSPLHF.

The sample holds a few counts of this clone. The CDR3 protein is CASSDRAGRSQPQHF. CDR3 nucleotide sequence: TGTGCCAGCAGTGACAGGGCAGGCAGGAGTCAGCCCCAGCATTTT. V and J are TRBV27 and TRBJ1-5; 7 positions match TRBD1. Trimming cost V 5 bases and J 6 bases; bases outside gene matches: 10. The CDR3 consists of 15 residues. Germline values: CDR1 MNHEY, CDR2 SMNVEV (reference sequence).

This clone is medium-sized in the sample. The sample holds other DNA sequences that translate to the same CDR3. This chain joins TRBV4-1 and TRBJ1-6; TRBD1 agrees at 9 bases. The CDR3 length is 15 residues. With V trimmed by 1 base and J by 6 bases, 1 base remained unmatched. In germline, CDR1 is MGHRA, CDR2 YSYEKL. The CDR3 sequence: CASSQGTGANSPLHF. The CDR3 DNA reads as TGCGCCAGCAGCCAAGGGACAGGGGCTAATTCACCCCTCCACTTT.

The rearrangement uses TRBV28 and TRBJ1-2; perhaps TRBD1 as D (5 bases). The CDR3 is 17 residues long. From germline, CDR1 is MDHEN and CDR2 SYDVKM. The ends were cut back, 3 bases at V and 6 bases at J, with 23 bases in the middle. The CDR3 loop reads CASSFMGGEPPRHGYTF. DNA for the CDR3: TGTGCCAGCAGTTTTATGGGGGGAGAACCCCCGCGCCATGGCTACACCTTC.

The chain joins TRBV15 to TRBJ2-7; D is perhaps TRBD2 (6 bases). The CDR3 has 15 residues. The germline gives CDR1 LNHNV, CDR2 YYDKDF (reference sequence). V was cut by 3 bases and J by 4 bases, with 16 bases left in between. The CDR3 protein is CATSRGGSKRYEQYF. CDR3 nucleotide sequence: TGTGCCACCAGCAGGGGGGGTAGTAAGAGATACGAGCAGTACTTC.

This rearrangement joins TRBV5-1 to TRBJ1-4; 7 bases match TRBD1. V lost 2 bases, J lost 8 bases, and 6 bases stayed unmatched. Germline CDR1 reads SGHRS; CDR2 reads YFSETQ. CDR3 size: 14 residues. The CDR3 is CASSFTGVGEKLFF. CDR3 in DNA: TGCGCCAGCAGCTTTACAGGGGTAGGCGAAAAACTGTTTTTT. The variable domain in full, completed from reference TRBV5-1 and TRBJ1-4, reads KAGVTQTPRYLIKTRGQQVTLSCSPISGHRSVSWYQQTPGQGLQFLFEYFSETQRNKGNFPGRFSGRQFSNSRSEMNVSTLELGDSALYLCASSFTGVGEKLFFGSGTQLSVL.

CDR3 sequence reads: CASSSIAGDYNEQFF. In nucleotides, the CDR3 is TGTGCCAGCAGTTCCATAGCGGGAGACTACAATGAGCAGTTCTTC. This sequence joins TRBV27 and TRBJ2-1, with TRBD2 matching over 9 bases. The trim removed 4 bases at V and 3 bases at J, leaving 4 bases unmatched. From germline, CDR1 is MNHEY and CDR2 SMNVEV (reference sequence). CDR3 length: 15 amino acids.

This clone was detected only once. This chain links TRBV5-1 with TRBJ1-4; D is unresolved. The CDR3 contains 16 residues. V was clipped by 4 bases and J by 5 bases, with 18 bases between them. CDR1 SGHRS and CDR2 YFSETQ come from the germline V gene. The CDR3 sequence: CASSARAGYGNEKLFF. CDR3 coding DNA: TGCGCCAGCAGCGCCCGCGCGGGGTACGGGAATGAAAAACTGTTTTTT.

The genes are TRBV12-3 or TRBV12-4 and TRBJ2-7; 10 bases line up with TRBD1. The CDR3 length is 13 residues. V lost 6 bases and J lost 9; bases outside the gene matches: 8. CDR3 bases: TGTGCCAGCAGCTCCGGGACAGGGGTAGTGCAGTACTTC. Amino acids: CASSSGTGVVQYF.

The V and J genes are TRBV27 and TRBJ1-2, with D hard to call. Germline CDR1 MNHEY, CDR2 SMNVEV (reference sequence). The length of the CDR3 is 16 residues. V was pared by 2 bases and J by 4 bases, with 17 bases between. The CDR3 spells CASSLGHGGPFYGYTF. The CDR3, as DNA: TGTGCCAGCAGTTTAGGTCATGGCGGGCCATTCTATGGCTACACCTTC.

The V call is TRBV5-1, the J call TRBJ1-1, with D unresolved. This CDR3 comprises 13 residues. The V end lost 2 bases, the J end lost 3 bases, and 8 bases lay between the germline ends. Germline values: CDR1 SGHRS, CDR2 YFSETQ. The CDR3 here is CASSFREYTEAFF. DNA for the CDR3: TGCGCCAGCAGCTTCCGGGAGTACACTGAAGCTTTCTTT. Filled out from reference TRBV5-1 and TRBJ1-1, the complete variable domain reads KAGVTQTPRYLIKTRGQQVTLSCSPISGHRSVSWYQQTPGQGLQFLFEYFSETQRNKGNFPGRFSGRQFSNSRSEMNVSTLELGDSALYLCASSFREYTEAFFGQGTRLTVV.

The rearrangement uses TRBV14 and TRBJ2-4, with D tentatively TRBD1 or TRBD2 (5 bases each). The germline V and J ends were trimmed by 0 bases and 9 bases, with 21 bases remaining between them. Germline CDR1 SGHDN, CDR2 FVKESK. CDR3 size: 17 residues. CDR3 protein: CASSQDRGRDWVGIQYF. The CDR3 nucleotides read TGTGCCAGCAGCCAAGATCGGGGCAGGGATTGGGTCGGCATTCAGTACTTC.

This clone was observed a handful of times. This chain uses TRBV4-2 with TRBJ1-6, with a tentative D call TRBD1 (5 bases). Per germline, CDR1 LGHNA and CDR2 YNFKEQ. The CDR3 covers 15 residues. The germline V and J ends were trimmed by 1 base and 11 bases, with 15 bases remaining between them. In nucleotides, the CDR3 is TGTGCCAGCAGCCAAGGAGGGGACGGGGTCCCACCCCTCCACTTT. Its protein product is CASSQGGDGVPPLHF.

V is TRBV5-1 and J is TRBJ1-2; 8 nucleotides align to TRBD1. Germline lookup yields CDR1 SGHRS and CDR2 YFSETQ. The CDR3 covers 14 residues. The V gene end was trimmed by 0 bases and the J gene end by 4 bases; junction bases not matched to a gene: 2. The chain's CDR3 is CASSLGTGGYGYTF. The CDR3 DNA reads TGCGCCAGCAGCTTGGGCACAGGGGGCTATGGCTACACCTTC.